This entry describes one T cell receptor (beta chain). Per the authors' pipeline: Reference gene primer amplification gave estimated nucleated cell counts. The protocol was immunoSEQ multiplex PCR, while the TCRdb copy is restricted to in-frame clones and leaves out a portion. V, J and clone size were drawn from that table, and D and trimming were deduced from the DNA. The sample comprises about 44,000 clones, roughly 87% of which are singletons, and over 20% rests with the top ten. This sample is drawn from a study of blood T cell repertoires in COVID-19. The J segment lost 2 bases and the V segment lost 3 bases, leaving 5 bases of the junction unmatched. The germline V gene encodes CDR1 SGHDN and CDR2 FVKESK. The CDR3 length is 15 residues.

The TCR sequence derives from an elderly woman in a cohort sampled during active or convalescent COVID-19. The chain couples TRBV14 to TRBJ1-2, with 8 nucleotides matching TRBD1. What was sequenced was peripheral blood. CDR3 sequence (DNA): TGTGCCAGCAGCCATTGGGACAGGTTGAACTATGGCTACACCTTC. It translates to CASSHWDRLNYGYTF.